What follows are 15 T cell receptor beta chains derived from one specimen sequenced in a study of T-cell memory formation after mild COVID-19. In TCRdb, the 5' RACE reads were re-called with MiXCR into one record per CDR3 protein. Altogether a few hundred thousand distinct CDR3 sequences are present, around 15% being singletons, with the ten largest covering roughly 22%. Sequenced sample: PBMCs or a T cell subset sorted from them (not recorded which). The receptor source for this set is a man younger than 35 who had mild COVID-19 (a few samples of this study predate the infection). Cell type and time point are not known.

This clonotype showed up just a few times. The chain employs TRBV10-3 and TRBJ2-5; 7 nucleotides line up with TRBD1. CDR1 and CDR2 from the germline V gene are ENHRY and SYGVKD. CDR3 length: 15 residues. V lost 3 bases to trimming and J lost 2 bases; unmatched junction nucleotides: 6. CDR3 amino acids: CAISDGVTGQETQYF. The CDR3 DNA is TGTGCCATCAGTGATGGGGTGACAGGGCAAGAGACCCAGTACTTC.

The V call is TRBV5-1, the J call TRBJ2-7; D might be TRBD1 or TRBD2, each matching 5 bases. CDR1 SGHRS and CDR2 YFSETQ come from the germline V gene. V gave up 6 bases and J gave up 1 base, with 11 bases separating them. CDR3 size: 13 residues. This CDR3 is CASTRDGSYEQYV. The CDR3 bases are TGCGCCAGCACACGGGACGGATCCTACGAGCAGTACGTC.

The V and J genes are TRBV7-9 and TRBJ1-1; no reliable D call. Germline V gene sequence: CDR1 SEHNR, CDR2 FQNEAQ (reference sequence). The CDR3 has 17 residues. The germline V and J ends were trimmed by 5 bases and 0 bases, with 19 bases remaining between them. The CDR3 spells CASSPGWSEGMNTEAFF. CDR3 in DNA: TGTGCCAGCAGCCCCGGTTGGAGCGAGGGAATGAACACTGAAGCTTTCTTT.

The V call is TRBV7-6, the J call TRBJ2-1, with a possible D match to TRBD2 (5 bases). Trimming pared 6 bases from V and 7 bases from J, leaving 13 bases between. Germline V gives CDR1 SGHVS, CDR2 FNYEAQ. This CDR3 is built from 13 residues. The CDR3 loop reads CASSTGITNEQFF. The CDR3 bases are TGTGCCAGCAGTACCGGGATCACGAATGAGCAGTTCTTC.

This clonotype was detected only a few times. In DNA, the CDR3 is TGTGCCAGCAGCCCCAAGAACCCGGGGCAGGACATCGGAAAACTGTTTTTT. It specifies CASSPKNPGQDIGKLFF. This chain joins TRBV3-1 and TRBJ1-4; possibly TRBD1 for D (5 bases). This CDR3 has 17 amino acids. Trimming removed 4 bases from V and 10 bases from J, with 25 bases in between. The germline V gene has CDR1 LGHDT and CDR2 YNNKEL (reference sequence).

The chain carries TRBV5-1 and TRBJ1-6; weak D call: TRBD1 (6 bases). V lost 3 bases and J lost 10, with 14 bases in between. Germline lookup yields CDR1 SGHRS and CDR2 YFSETQ. The CDR3 runs 14 residues. The CDR3 nucleotides read TGCGCCAGCAGCTCAACAGGGTCAGGGTCACCCCTCCACTTT. It yields the protein CASSSTGSGSPLHF.

The CDR3 region has the DNA TGTGCCAGCAGCGGGTGGCATTCAAACGGCTACACCTTC. Translated: CASSGWHSNGYTF. The chain carries TRBV7-2 and TRBJ1-2, with D uncertain. Trimming took 5 bases from V and 8 from J, leaving 15 bases between them. The length of the CDR3 is 13 residues. Germline-derived CDR1 and CDR2 are SGHTA and FQGNSA.

This clonotype has a handful of counts. The gene calls are TRBV27 and TRBJ2-4, with a tentative D call TRBD1 (7 bases). V dropped 3 bases and J dropped 6 bases, with 15 bases sitting between them. This CDR3 spans 15 amino acids. Germline V gene data show CDR1 as MNHEY and CDR2 as SMNVEV (reference sequence). The CDR3 region has the DNA TGTGCCAGCAGTTTCCAGGGGGGCGCTGGAAACATTCAGTACTTC. This encodes CASSFQGGAGNIQYF.

The V call is TRBV7-2, the J call TRBJ1-2; perhaps TRBD1 as D (5 bases). This CDR3 contains 14 residues. The germline gives CDR1 SGHTA, CDR2 FQGNSA. Trimming took 2 bases from V and 14 from J, leaving 21 bases between them. The CDR3 sequence: CASSLLLHPAAGTF. In nucleotides, the CDR3 is TGTGCCAGCAGCTTACTTCTCCACCCCGCCGCAGGGACCTTC.

This clonotype has only a few counts. V gene TRBV6-6 combines with J gene TRBJ1-4; 10 bases align to TRBD1. The germline gives CDR1 MNHNY, CDR2 SVGAGI (reference sequence). V lost 5 bases and J lost 8; bases outside the gene matches: 2. This CDR3 contains 13 residues. The CDR3 coding sequence is TGTGCCAGCAGTACGGGACAGGGGGAAAAACTGTTTTTT. Encoded protein: CASSTGQGEKLFF.

The V gene is TRBV11-2, the J gene TRBJ1-2; weak D call: TRBD1 (6 bases). CDR3 size: 12 residues. The germline V and J ends were trimmed by 7 bases and 8 bases, with 14 bases remaining between them. The V gene's germline CDR1 is SGHAT and CDR2 FQNNGV. The CDR3 is CASMNRVSGYTF. The CDR3 DNA is TGTGCCAGCATGAACAGGGTCTCGGGCTACACCTTC.

In this sample, this clonotype turned up a few times. The chain links TRBV4-3 to TRBJ2-7; D is undetermined. Germline CDR1 is LGHNA and CDR2 is YSLEER. Trimming left V 1 base short and J 2 bases short, with 9 bases between. CDR3 size: 14 residues. The CDR3 bases are TGCGCCAGCAGCCAAGGGCGCGGAGCCTACGAGCAGTACTTC. Its protein product is CASSQGRGAYEQYF.

V usage is TRBV15 and J usage is TRBJ2-1; possible D gene TRBD1, 6 bases. This CDR3 comprises 12 residues. Germline CDR1 LNHNV, CDR2 YYDKDF (reference sequence). V was shortened by 5 bases and J by 9 bases, with 11 bases between the two germline ends. The CDR3 reads CATSQVGGEQFF. CDR3 DNA: TGTGCCACCAGCCAGGTAGGGGGTGAGCAGTTCTTC.

This rearrangement joins TRBV15 to TRBJ2-1, with D perhaps matching TRBD2 (5 bases). The CDR3 is made up of 13 amino acids. V shed 5 bases and J shed 7 bases, with 12 bases lying between them. Germline CDR1 reads LNHNV; CDR2 reads YYDKDF (reference sequence). CDR3: CATSLASANEQFF. CDR3 nucleotide sequence: TGTGCCACCAGCCTAGCCAGTGCGAATGAGCAGTTCTTC.

The sample holds many counts of this clonotype. The chain combines TRBV11-2 with TRBJ2-5; D not resolved. The V gene lost 4 bases and the J gene lost 0 bases, with 6 bases spanning the gap. The CDR3 runs 13 residues. Germline CDR1 reads SGHAT; CDR2 reads FQNNGV. CDR3 amino acids: CASSWADQETQYF. The CDR3 nucleotides read TGTGCCAGCAGCTGGGCAGACCAAGAGACCCAGTACTTC.